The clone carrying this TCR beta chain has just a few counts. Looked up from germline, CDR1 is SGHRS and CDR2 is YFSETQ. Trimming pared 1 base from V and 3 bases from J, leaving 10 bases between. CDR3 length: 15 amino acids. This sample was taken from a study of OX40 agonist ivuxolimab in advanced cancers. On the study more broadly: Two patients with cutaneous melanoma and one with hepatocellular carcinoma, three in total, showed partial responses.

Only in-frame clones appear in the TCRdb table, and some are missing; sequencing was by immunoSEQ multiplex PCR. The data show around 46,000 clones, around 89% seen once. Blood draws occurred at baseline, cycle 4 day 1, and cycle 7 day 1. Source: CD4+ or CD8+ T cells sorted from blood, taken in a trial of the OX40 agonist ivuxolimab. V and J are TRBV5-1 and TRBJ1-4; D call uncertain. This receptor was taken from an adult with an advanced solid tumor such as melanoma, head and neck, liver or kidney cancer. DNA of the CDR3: TGCGCCAGCAGCTTGAACGACATGGCTAATGAAAAACTGTTTTTT. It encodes CASSLNDMANEKLFF.